This TCR beta chain stems from a study of blood T cell repertoires in COVID-19. Study as a whole: In each case, the material was cDNA or gDNA derived from T cells, B-cell-depleted T cells, or PBMCs.

In the original workflow: Counts of nucleated cells, estimated from reference gene primer amplification, were obtained. Sequenced by immunoSEQ multiplex PCR; TCRdb stores in-frame clones only, minus some. The V and J calls and the clone size are those of that table, but D and trimming were determined from the DNA. Among roughly 300,000 clones listed, roughly 87% were seen once. The CDR3 runs 12 residues. Germline V gene lookup returns CDR1 ENHRY and CDR2 SYGVKD. V was cut by 10 bases and J by 5 bases, with 12 bases left in between. This clone was detected only a few times. The sample consisted of PBMCs or T cells enriched from blood (not recorded which). The receptor was derived from a woman aged 30 to 39 who had recovered from COVID-19. The chain joins TRBV10-3 to TRBJ2-1, with D hard to call. CDR3 in amino acids: CATRETNNEQFF. CDR3 nucleotides: TGTGCCACCCGTGAGACAAACAATGAGCAGTTCTTC.